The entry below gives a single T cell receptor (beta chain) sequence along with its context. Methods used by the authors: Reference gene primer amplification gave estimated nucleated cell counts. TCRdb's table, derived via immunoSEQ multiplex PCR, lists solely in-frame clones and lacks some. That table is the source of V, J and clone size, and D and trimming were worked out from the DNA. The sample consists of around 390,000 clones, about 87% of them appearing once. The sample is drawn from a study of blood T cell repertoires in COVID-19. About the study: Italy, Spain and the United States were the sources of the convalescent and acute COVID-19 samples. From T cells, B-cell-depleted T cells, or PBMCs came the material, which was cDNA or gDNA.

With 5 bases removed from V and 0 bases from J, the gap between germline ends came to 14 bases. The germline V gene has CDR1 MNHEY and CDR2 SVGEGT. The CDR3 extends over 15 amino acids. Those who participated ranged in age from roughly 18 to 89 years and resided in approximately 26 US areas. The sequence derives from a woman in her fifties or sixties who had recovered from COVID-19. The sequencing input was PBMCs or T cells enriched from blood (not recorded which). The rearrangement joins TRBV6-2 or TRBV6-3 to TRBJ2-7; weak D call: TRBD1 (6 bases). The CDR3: CASSTMGASSYEQYF. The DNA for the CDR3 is TGTGCCAGCAGTACGATGGGGGCTAGCTCCTACGAGCAGTACTTC.